Shown below are 19 T cell receptor beta chains from a single sample sequenced in a study of blood T cell repertoires in COVID-19. Sequenced by immunoSEQ multiplex PCR; TCRdb stores in-frame clones only, minus some. The sample lists roughly 180,000 clones; roughly 82% were seen once. Material for sequencing was peripheral blood. Receptors were obtained from a woman aged 25-40 years with acute or convalescent COVID-19.

The chain combines TRBV2 with TRBJ2-2; D is uncertain. Germline CDR1 SNHLY, CDR2 FYNNEI. V was cut by 6 bases and J by 6 bases, with 11 bases left in between. The CDR3 totals 13 residues. CDR3 loop: CASRERPPGELFF. The CDR3 DNA follows: TGTGCCAGCAGAGAGAGGCCCCCCGGGGAGCTGTTTTTT. The full variable domain, completed using reference TRBV2 and TRBJ2-2, is EPEVTQTPSHQVTQMGQEVILRCVPISNHLYFYWYRQILGQKVEFLVSFYNNEISEKSEIFDDQFSVERPDGSNFTLKIRSTKLEDSAMYFCASRERPPGELFFGEGSRLTVL.

The chain combines TRBV7-3 with TRBJ2-5, with TRBD2 identical over 8 bases. CDR3 length equals 15 residues. V dropped 2 bases and J dropped 4; count of bases not matched to a gene: 6. Germline assignment: CDR1 SGHTA and CDR2 FQGTGA. In nucleotides, the CDR3 is TGTGCCAGCAGCTTAGGTAGCGGGGTAGCAGAGACCCAGTACTTC. This translates into CASSLGSGVAETQYF.

V is TRBV9 and J is TRBJ2-3; 8 nucleotides match TRBD2. V was pared by 4 bases and J by 6 bases, with 16 bases of the junction left unmatched. This CDR3 is built from 17 residues. Germline values: CDR1 SGDLS, CDR2 YYNGEE. In DNA, the CDR3 is TGTGCCAGCAGCCTCTGGGAGGTAGGGACTAGAGGGGATACGCAGTATTTT. It is translated as CASSLWEVGTRGDTQYF.

V gene TRBV4-3 combines with J gene TRBJ2-1, with unresolved D. The CDR3 sequence is 18 residues long. Trimming took 2 bases from V and 0 from J, leaving 17 bases between them. Per the germline V gene, CDR1 is LGHNA and CDR2 is YSLEER. CDR3 nucleotides: TGCGCCAGCAGCCAAATGACGCCGGGTCCTAACTCCTACAATGAGCAGTTCTTC. Its protein product is CASSQMTPGPNSYNEQFF.

This clone was seen only once. V usage is TRBV7-6 and J usage is TRBJ2-5, with TRBD2 matching 7 bases. V was pared by 5 bases and J by 4 bases, with 4 bases of the junction left unmatched. This CDR3 comprises 13 residues. Germline CDR1 is SGHVS and CDR2 is FNYEAQ. DNA of the CDR3: TGTGCCAGCAGCCCCATAGCGGGAGAGACCCAGTACTTC. Encoded protein: CASSPIAGETQYF.

This rearrangement joins TRBV24-1 to TRBJ2-3; D is perhaps TRBD2 (5 bases). The V end was cut by 5 bases, the J end by 4 bases, with 9 bases between. The CDR3 is 13 amino acids. Germline V gives CDR1 KGHDR, CDR2 SFDVKD. The CDR3 nucleotides read TGTGCCACCAGTGGGCTAGCCCCAGATACGCAGTATTTT. This encodes CATSGLAPDTQYF.

This clone was picked up a small number of times. This sequence joins TRBV19 and TRBJ2-7; 9 bases are shared with TRBD1. V trimming: 5 bases; J trimming: 4 bases; junction bases outside the gene matches: 9. The CDR3 extends over 15 amino acids. Germline values: CDR1 LNHDA, CDR2 SQIVND (reference sequence). The chain's CDR3 is CASSSGTGFGYEQYF. The CDR3 coding sequence is TGTGCCAGTAGTTCCGGGACAGGGTTCGGATACGAGCAGTACTTC.

This clone appeared a few times. The chain uses TRBV19 and TRBJ1-5; D is uncertain. Germline V gene lookup returns CDR1 LNHDA and CDR2 SQIVND (reference sequence). CDR3 length equals 13 residues. V was clipped by 7 bases and J by 7 bases, with 14 bases between them. The CDR3 loop reads CASNEGRRQPQHF. Written as DNA, the CDR3 is TGTGCCAGTAACGAGGGCAGAAGGCAGCCCCAGCATTTT.

The chain carries TRBV4-3 and TRBJ2-7; 13 bases map to TRBD2. The CDR3 is 19 amino acids. Germline V gives CDR1 LGHNA, CDR2 YSLEER. Losses at the gene ends were 1 base for V and 1 base for J; bases not matched to a gene: 10. The CDR3 loop is CASSQARVRTSGRSYEQYF. In DNA, the CDR3 is TGCGCCAGCAGCCAAGCGCGGGTCCGGACTAGCGGGAGATCCTACGAGCAGTACTTC.

The rearrangement uses TRBV7-2 and TRBJ2-7; 7 positions agree with TRBD1. This CDR3 spans 15 amino acids. J gave up 2 bases and V 3 bases, and 7 bases lay outside the gene matches. In germline, CDR1 is SGHTA, CDR2 FQGNSA. CDR3 protein: CASSFYRGKAYEQYF. CDR3 DNA: TGTGCCAGCAGCTTCTACAGGGGTAAAGCCTACGAGCAGTACTTC. Complete variable domain (other parts from reference TRBV7-2 and TRBJ2-7): GAGVSQSPSNKVTEKGKDVELRCDPISGHTALYWYRQSLGQGLEFLIYFQGNSAPDKSGLPSDRFSAERTGGSVSTLTIQRTQQEDSAVYLCASSFYRGKAYEQYFGPGTRLTVT.

V gene TRBV5-6 combines with J gene TRBJ1-2; no firm D call. V was pared by 4 bases and J by 2 bases, with 9 bases between. The CDR3 totals 13 residues. CDR1 and CDR2 from the germline V gene are SGHDT and YYEEEE. The CDR3 DNA follows: TGTGCCAGCAGCCCAACAGTAAACTATGGCTACACCTTC. Its protein is CASSPTVNYGYTF.

This clone was detected only once. The chain combines TRBV7-2 with TRBJ1-6, with 9 bases lining up with TRBD1. CDR1 and CDR2 (germline): SGHTA, FQGNSA. Trimming removed 6 bases from V and 9 bases from J; junction bases left unmatched: 12. The CDR3 loop spans 16 amino acids. The CDR3 DNA reads as TGTGCCAGCAGTTGGGCCGTTACAGGGGGCTCTTCACCCCTCCACTTT. Translating gives CASSWAVTGGSSPLHF.

This rearrangement joins TRBV7-9 to TRBJ1-2, with D uncertain. Germline-derived CDR1 and CDR2 are SEHNR and FQNEAQ (reference sequence). V lost 4 bases and J 0 bases, leaving 6 bases between the germline ends. The CDR3 is 13 residues long. The CDR3 coding sequence is TGTGCCAGCAGCTCGGGTCCTAACTATGGCTACACCTTC. This translates into CASSSGPNYGYTF. Variable domain in full (rest from reference TRBV7-9 and TRBJ1-2): DTGVSQNPRHKITKRGQNVTFRCDPISEHNRLYWYRQTLGQGPEFLTYFQNEAQLEKSRLLSDRFSAERPKGSFSTLEIQRTEQGDSAMYLCASSSGPNYGYTFGSGTRLTVV.

J is TRBJ1-2 and V is TRBV6-5; weak D call: TRBD1 (5 bases). CDR3 size: 14 residues. With 2 bases removed from V and 6 bases from J, the gap between germline ends came to 13 bases. Germline V gene sequence: CDR1 MNHEY, CDR2 SVGAGI. The CDR3: CASSYTRTQNGYTF. CDR3 bases: TGTGCCAGCAGTTACACCCGGACACAGAATGGCTACACCTTC.

V gene TRBV9 combines with J gene TRBJ1-6; 8 bases fit TRBD1. CDR3 length: 14 amino acids. Germline-derived CDR1 and CDR2 are SGDLS and YYNGEE. V lost 0 bases, J lost 11 bases, and 4 bases stayed unmatched. The CDR3 loop is CASSVATGGTPLHF. CDR3 sequence (DNA): TGTGCCAGCAGCGTAGCTACAGGGGGGACACCCCTCCACTTT.

This clone occurred a few times. The chain is built from TRBV7-8 and TRBJ1-5, with a possible D match to TRBD1 (5 bases). The V and J ends lost 2 bases and 7 bases respectively, with 15 bases between them. The CDR3 loop spans 15 amino acids. CDR1 SGHVS and CDR2 FQNEAQ come from the germline V gene. CDR3 bases: TGTGCCAGCAGCTTATTCTTTGACAGTACACAGCCCCAGCATTTT. This sequence encodes CASSLFFDSTQPQHF. The variable domain in full, completed from reference TRBV7-8 and TRBJ1-5, reads GAGVSQSPRYKVAKRGQDVALRCDPISGHVSLFWYQQALGQGPEFLTYFQNEAQLDKSGLPSDRFFAERPEGSVSTLKIQRTQQEDSAVYLCASSLFFDSTQPQHFGDGTRLSIL.

The genes are TRBV6-2 or TRBV6-3 and TRBJ2-1; D possibly corresponds to TRBD2 (6 bases). The CDR3 is 15 residues long. Trimming took 6 bases from V and 6 from J, leaving 18 bases between them. Germline V gives CDR1 MNHEY, CDR2 SVGEGT. In nucleotides, the CDR3 is TGTGCCAGCAGCTCCGGGACTGGCATAGTCAATGAGCAGTTCTTC. Translation gives CASSSGTGIVNEQFF.

This sequence joins TRBV12-3 or TRBV12-4 and TRBJ2-1; tentative D call: TRBD1 (6 bases). V lost 7 bases to trimming and J lost 6 bases, with 13 bases between them. This CDR3 region has 13 residues. CDR3 region: CASTSDRSNEQFF. CDR3 in DNA: TGTGCCAGCACCTCTGACAGGTCCAATGAGCAGTTCTTC.

V and J are TRBV20-1 and TRBJ2-4; 10 nucleotides agree with TRBD2. Trimming took 3 bases from V and 5 from J; bases not matched to a gene: 7. CDR1 and CDR2 from the germline V gene are DFQATT and SNEGSKA (reference sequence). The CDR3 is 15 amino acids. CDR3: CSASRLAGDQNIQYF. The CDR3 DNA reads TGCAGTGCTAGTCGTCTAGCGGGGGACCAAAACATTCAGTACTTC.